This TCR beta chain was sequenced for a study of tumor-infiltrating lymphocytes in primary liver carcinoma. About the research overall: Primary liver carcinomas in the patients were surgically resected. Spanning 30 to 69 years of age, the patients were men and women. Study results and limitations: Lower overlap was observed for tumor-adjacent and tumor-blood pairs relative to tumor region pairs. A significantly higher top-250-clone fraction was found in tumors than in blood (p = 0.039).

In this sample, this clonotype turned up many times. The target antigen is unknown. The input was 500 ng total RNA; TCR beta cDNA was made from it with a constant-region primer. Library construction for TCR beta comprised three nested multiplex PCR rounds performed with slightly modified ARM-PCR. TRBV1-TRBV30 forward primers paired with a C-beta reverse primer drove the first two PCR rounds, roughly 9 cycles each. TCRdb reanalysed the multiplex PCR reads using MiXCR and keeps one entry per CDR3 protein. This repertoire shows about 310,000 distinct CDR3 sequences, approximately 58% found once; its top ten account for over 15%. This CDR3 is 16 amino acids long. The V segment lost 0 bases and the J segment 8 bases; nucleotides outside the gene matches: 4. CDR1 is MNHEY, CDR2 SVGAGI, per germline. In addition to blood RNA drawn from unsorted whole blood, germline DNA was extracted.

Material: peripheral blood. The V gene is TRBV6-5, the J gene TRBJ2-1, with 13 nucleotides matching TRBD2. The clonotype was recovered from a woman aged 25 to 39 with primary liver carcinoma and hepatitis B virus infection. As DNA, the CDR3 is TGTGCCAGCAGTTACTCGGGACTAGCGGGACTGGATGAGCAGTTCTTC. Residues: CASSYSGLAGLDEQFF.